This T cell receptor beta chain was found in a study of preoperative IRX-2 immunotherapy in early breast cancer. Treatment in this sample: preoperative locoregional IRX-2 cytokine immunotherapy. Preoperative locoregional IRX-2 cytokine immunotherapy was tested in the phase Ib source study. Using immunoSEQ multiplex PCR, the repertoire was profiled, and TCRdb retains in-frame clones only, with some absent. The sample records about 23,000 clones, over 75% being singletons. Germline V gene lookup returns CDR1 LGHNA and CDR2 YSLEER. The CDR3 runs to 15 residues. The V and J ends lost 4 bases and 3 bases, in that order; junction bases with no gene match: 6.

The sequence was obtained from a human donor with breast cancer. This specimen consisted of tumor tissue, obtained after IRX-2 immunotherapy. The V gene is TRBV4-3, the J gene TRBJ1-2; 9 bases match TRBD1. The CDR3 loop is CASSPGQGMDYGYTF. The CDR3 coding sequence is TGCGCCAGCAGCCCGGGACAGGGAATGGACTATGGCTACACCTTC.